The clone carrying this T cell receptor (beta chain) was seen just once. Its antigen is not identified. The CDR3 is 17 amino acids. Germline lookup yields CDR1 MDHEN and CDR2 SYDVKM. Trimming stripped 7 bases from V and 0 bases from J, with 19 bases between. Individual cDNA molecules were tagged with unique molecular identifiers. TCRdb independently ran MiXCR on the 5' RACE reads; one entry per CDR3 protein. The sample shows some 30,000 distinct CDR3 sequences, approximately 7% of them seen only once. The data belong to a study of early T cells in non-severe SARS-CoV-2 infection. The wider study: With bulk RNA from unsorted whole blood as input, sequencing yielded unpaired chains. Study-level results: Using VDJdb, the matching emphasized anti-spike CD8 responses while missing private and CD4 specificities.

The chain employs TRBV28 and TRBJ2-4; D possibly uses TRBD1 or TRBD2 (5 bases each). This TCR was recovered from an adult who was a healthcare worker with PCR-confirmed SARS-CoV-2 infection or an uninfected control (not recorded which). Sequencing was done on a sample of whole blood. The CDR3 region is CASTQKGPDKAKNIQYF. The CDR3 DNA reads TGTGCCAGCACCCAGAAGGGACCAGACAAAGCCAAAAACATTCAGTACTTC.